This is a list of T cell receptor beta chains from one sample in a study of blood T cell repertoires in COVID-19. Clones were sequenced by immunoSEQ multiplex PCR, and TCRdb holds only the in-frame ones, with some missing. The table records tens of thousands of clones, approximately 88% of them present only once. Sequencing was carried out using peripheral blood. The receptors were sampled from a woman between 50 and 59 years old with acute or convalescent COVID-19. Both conserved end residues are part of each CDR3. Each record gives: V gene, clone size, J gene, D gene, CDR3 protein, CDR3 DNA. The D gene is left open where the match is weak. Only some rows state a clone size, as once, few, many or a class for expanded clones.

TRBV11-3,few,TRBJ2-2,-,CASSPSRGYANTGELFF,TGTGCCAGCAGCCCGTCCCGCGGATACGCGAACACCGGGGAGCTGTTTTTT
TRBV10-1,-,TRBJ1-2,-,CASTYRGGSNYGYTF,TGCGCCAGCACCTACCGAGGAGGGTCCAACTATGGCTACACCTTC
TRBV27,few,TRBJ2-4,-,CASSSVREENIQYF,TGTGCCAGCAGTTCTGTCAGGGAGGAAAACATTCAGTACTTC
TRBV9,-,TRBJ1-1,-,CASSVGTSGAGTEAFF,TGTGCCAGCAGCGTAGGGACGTCCGGCGCGGGCACTGAAGCTTTCTTT
TRBV12-3/TRBV12-4,-,TRBJ2-7,-,CASSLLGSYEQYF,TGTGCCAGCAGTTTACTCGGGTCCTACGAGCAGTACTTC
TRBV7-2,-,TRBJ1-2,-,CASTFKETDLYGYTF,TGTGCCAGCACCTTTAAGGAAACAGATCTTTATGGCTACACCTTC
TRBV5-6,once,TRBJ1-1,TRBD1,CASSWDRVPEAFF,TGTGCCAGCAGCTGGGACAGGGTTCCTGAAGCTTTCTTT
TRBV27,-,TRBJ2-5,-,CASSQHGTQYF,TGTGCCAGCAGTCAACATGGGACCCAGTACTTC
TRBV14,-,TRBJ1-1,-,CASSHPGARTEAFF,TGTGCCAGCAGCCACCCAGGGGCGCGTACTGAAGCTTTCTTT
TRBV9,-,TRBJ2-3,TRBD2,CASSARLAGVNTQYF,TGTGCCAGCAGTGCCCGACTAGCGGGGGTAAATACGCAGTATTTT
TRBV27,-,TRBJ1-3,-,CASSPTGQVSGNTIYF,TGTGCCAGCAGTCCCACCGGACAAGTCTCTGGAAACACCATATATTTT
TRBV6-1,-,TRBJ1-2,-,CASSDRAAGFDGYTF,TGTGCCAGCAGTGATAGAGCCGCGGGGTTTGATGGCTACACCTTC
TRBV2,-,TRBJ2-1,-,CASTLGRGYNEQFF,TGTGCCAGCACCCTGGGAAGGGGCTACAATGAGCAGTTCTTC
TRBV3-1/TRBV3-2,-,TRBJ1-4,-,CASSQGGGGKLFF,TGTGCCAGCAGCCAAGGGGGGGGTGGAAAACTGTTTTTT
TRBV9,few,TRBJ1-3,-,CASSVDSGGNTIYF,TGTGCCAGCAGCGTAGACTCGGGTGGAAACACCATATATTTT
TRBV9,-,TRBJ2-7,-,CASSVGSGHEQYF,TGTGCCAGCAGCGTAGGCTCAGGCCACGAGCAGTACTTC
TRBV9,-,TRBJ2-7,TRBD2,CASSATSGGSNEQYF,TGTGCCAGCAGCGCCACTAGCGGGGGCTCCAACGAGCAGTACTTC
TRBV5-4,-,TRBJ2-7,-,CASSPDRSSYEQYF,TGTGCCAGCAGCCCCGACAGGTCATCCTACGAGCAGTACTTC
TRBV5-6,-,TRBJ2-1,-,CASSLVPGEQFF,TGTGCCAGCAGCTTGGTTCCAGGTGAGCAGTTCTTC
TRBV5-5,-,TRBJ2-7,TRBD1,CASSFWDRGGEQYF,TGTGCCAGCAGCTTCTGGGACAGGGGCGGCGAGCAGTACTTC
TRBV7-8,-,TRBJ2-3,-,CASSSVVTSDTQYF,TGTGCCAGCAGCTCAGTGGTTACATCAGATACGCAGTATTTT
TRBV7-8,-,TRBJ2-7,TRBD2,CASSEGLAGKQYEQYF,TGTGCCAGCAGCGAGGGACTAGCGGGAAAGCAATACGAGCAGTACTTC
TRBV7-2,-,TRBJ2-7,TRBD1,CASSARTGTYEQYF,TGTGCCAGCAGCGCCAGGACAGGCACGTACGAGCAGTACTTC